What follows is one T cell receptor beta chain and its context. TCRdb's copy holds only in-frame clones and misses some; the assay was immunoSEQ multiplex PCR. Counted here are tens of thousands of clones, 80% to 85% occurring once; the ten biggest clones make up 27%. The data were obtained in a study of blood T cell repertoires in COVID-19. About the study: T cells, B-cell-depleted T cells, or PBMCs provided the cDNA or gDNA that served as material.

V was clipped by 1 base and J by 5 bases, with 15 bases between them. The CDR3 is 15 residues long. The germline V gene has CDR1 SNHLY and CDR2 FYNNEI. The genes are TRBV2 and TRBJ2-7, with a tentative D call TRBD1 (6 bases). The receptor comes from a human donor in a cohort sampled during active COVID-19. The sample was peripheral blood. DNA of the CDR3: TGTGCCAGCAGTGAAGGGCAGGGGATGTTCCACGAGCAGTACTTC. Amino acid sequence: CASSEGQGMFHEQYF.